A selection of T cell receptor beta chains follows, all from one sample in a study of shared clonotypes between healthy human individuals. Repertoires were generated with immunoSEQ multiplex PCR, while TCRdb's copy carries only in-frame clones and drops some. The sample includes some 1,100,000 clones, 78% of them seen just once. The source material was memory CD4+ T cells from PBMCs. These receptor sequences come from a man aged 18 to 30 in good health. Some clones in this sample may be carry-over from other donors' samples. The CDR3 runs from the conserved cysteine through the conserved F or W. Fields, in order: clone size, J gene, V gene, D gene, CDR3 DNA, CDR3 protein. D genes are given only for firm matches. A clone size is listed for some rows: how often the clone was seen (once, few, many), or a class if it is expanded.

clone_size: NA; j_call: TRBJ1-1; v_call: TRBV19; d_call: NA; cdr3_nt: TGTGCCAGTAGTATGATCAGCATGAACACTGAAGCTTTCTTT; cdr3_aa: CASSMISMNTEAFF
clone_size: NA; j_call: TRBJ1-5; v_call: TRBV30; d_call: NA; cdr3_nt: TGTGCCTGGAGGAGACAGGACTATAGCAATCAGCCCCAGCATTTT; cdr3_aa: CAWRRQDYSNQPQHF
clone_size: once; j_call: TRBJ2-1; v_call: TRBV7-9; d_call: TRBD2; cdr3_nt: TGTGCCAGCAACTTAGACGAGCGGGAGGGCCAGTTCTTC; cdr3_aa: CASNLDEREGQFF
clone_size: NA; j_call: TRBJ1-2; v_call: TRBV6-1; d_call: NA; cdr3_nt: TGTGCCAGCAGGAGAGACAGGACTCCTAACTATGGCTACACCTTC; cdr3_aa: CASRRDRTPNYGYTF
clone_size: NA; j_call: TRBJ1-1; v_call: TRBV11-2; d_call: NA; cdr3_nt: TGTGCCAGCAGCCTCCTGGGTAGGGGGGCGAACACTGAAGCTTTCTTT; cdr3_aa: CASSLLGRGANTEAFF
clone_size: NA; j_call: TRBJ1-1; v_call: TRBV11-2; d_call: TRBD1; cdr3_nt: TGTGCTTCAGGGGGATACACTGAAGCTTTCTTT; cdr3_aa: CASGGYTEAFF
clone_size: NA; j_call: TRBJ2-1; v_call: TRBV2; d_call: NA; cdr3_nt: TGTGCCAGCGCCCGTCTGGATGAGCAGTTCTTC; cdr3_aa: CASARLDEQFF
clone_size: NA; j_call: TRBJ2-7; v_call: TRBV28; d_call: TRBD2; cdr3_nt: TGTGCCAGCAGTGTGATACAGGTGCCCCGAGGACTAGCTTTCTACGAGCAGTACTTC; cdr3_aa: CASSVIQVPRGLAFYEQYF
clone_size: NA; j_call: TRBJ1-4; v_call: TRBV6-5; d_call: NA; cdr3_nt: TGTGCCAGCAGTTACTCGATGATCTGGGCTAATGAAAAACTGTTTTTT; cdr3_aa: CASSYSMIWANEKLFF
clone_size: many; j_call: TRBJ2-7; v_call: TRBV2; d_call: NA; cdr3_nt: TGTGCCAGCAGTCCCCCCCGGCAGGGGCATTACGAGCAGTACTTC; cdr3_aa: CASSPPRQGHYEQYF
clone_size: NA; j_call: TRBJ1-5; v_call: TRBV11-2; d_call: TRBD1; cdr3_nt: TGTGCCAGCAGCTTAGTTAGGGGGCGCGTTGGACAGCCCCAGCATTTT; cdr3_aa: CASSLVRGRVGQPQHF
clone_size: NA; j_call: TRBJ1-5; v_call: TRBV6-6; d_call: NA; cdr3_nt: TGTGCCAGCAGTTACTCAAGGGGACAGCCCCAGCATTTT; cdr3_aa: CASSYSRGQPQHF
clone_size: many; j_call: TRBJ2-5; v_call: TRBV23-1; d_call: NA; cdr3_nt: TGCGCCAGCAGTCAATGGGCCAACCAAGAGACCCAGTACTTC; cdr3_aa: CASSQWANQETQYF
clone_size: NA; j_call: TRBJ2-3; v_call: TRBV11-3; d_call: NA; cdr3_nt: TGTGCCAGCAGCCGGGACGGAGCTAGCGGCACAGATACGCAGTATTTT; cdr3_aa: CASSRDGASGTDTQYF
clone_size: few; j_call: TRBJ1-1; v_call: TRBV28; d_call: NA; cdr3_nt: TGTGCCAGCAGTTTAATTACAGCCTATGAAGCTTTCTTT; cdr3_aa: CASSLITAYEAFF
clone_size: NA; j_call: TRBJ2-1; v_call: TRBV7-9; d_call: NA; cdr3_nt: TGTGCCAGCAGCTACGCCTACCCAGGCGACAATGAGCAGTTCTTC; cdr3_aa: CASSYAYPGDNEQFF
clone_size: NA; j_call: TRBJ2-1; v_call: TRBV10-1; d_call: TRBD2; cdr3_nt: TGCGCCAGCAGTGTTTCGGGACTAGCGGGAGGGCCCAATTACAATGAGCAGTTCTTC; cdr3_aa: CASSVSGLAGGPNYNEQFF